This TCR beta chain was observed in a study of blood T cell repertoires in COVID-19 (TCRdb year 2020). Context from the whole study: Collaborator samples came from the United States, Italy and Spain and covered acute and convalescent phases of COVID-19. Where available, HLA class I and class II types were obtained from metadata supplied by the sample provider rather than from assay-based typing. Samples came from the ongoing ImmuneRACE study (first 160 participants) plus 1,254 subjects from 6 global collaborators. The prospective study material was composed of cDNA or gDNA derived from T cells, B-cell-depleted T cells, or PBMCs. Sample metadata almost always included a de-identified subject ID, COVID-19 status, age in years and sex. The repertoires were released in a freely available public database intended as a resource for research on the immune response to SARS-CoV-2. The dataset comprised deeply sampled blood TCRbeta repertoires from subjects exposed to, actively infected with, or recovered from COVID-19.

The CDR3 contains 14 residues, cysteine and phenylalanine counted. Only the CDR3 DNA stays, 42 bases, in frame from base 1. CDR1 and CDR2 were assigned from the germline V gene (reference sequence) as MNHEY and SMNVEV. The V and J ends are trimmed by 8 bases and 1 base, leaving 15 bases between them. Beyond this particular receptor, the publication reports: Clinical and demographic metadata were provided uncurated, with the amount varying by source and participant.

TCRbeta CDR3 regions were amplified from genomic DNA by means of the immunoSEQ Assay, a bias-controlled multiplex PCR. The authors' pipeline ran thus. The number of nucleated cells in each sample was estimated by amplification of reference gene primers within the assay. Sequence reads were collapsed and filtered to measure the absolute abundance of every unique TCRbeta CDR3 rearrangement. For each sample, productive Simpson clonality was calculated by taking the square root of Simpson's diversity index across productive rearrangements. Drawn from immuneACCESS, this table holds only the in-frame rearrangements with V and J called that TCRdb kept. Clones are partly lost; checked studies trace under half to an unresolved V gene and leave the rest unexplained. From that table come the V and J calls and clone size; the DNA was used to work out D and trimming. The sample table records around 440,000 clones; more than 70% of these occur just once. Around an eighth of the sample belongs to the ten largest clones.

At one collaborating source in Seattle, patients were enrolled during active infection and were followed longitudinally through the course of disease. Whole blood was collected in K2EDTA tubes by collaborating institutions according to the institutions' own protocols. Collaborator samples were shipped for TCRbeta analysis as frozen whole blood, isolated PBMCs, or DNA extracted from either sample type. In its sample, this clone was seen a few times. What antigen it recognizes has not been identified. No much larger clone exists at a distance of one base, and base qualities are not known. The sequence is built from TRBV27 and TRBJ2-7; no confident D gene assignment can be made. Sequencing was carried out using peripheral blood. The clonotype comes from a woman in her 50s with COVID-19, enrolled during active disease. The DNA sequence is as follows: TGTGCCAGCCGCGTCTCCTGGGCATCCTACGAGCAGTACTTC. This yields the protein CASRVSWASYEQYF.